This record looks at one T cell receptor beta chain sequence and its context. The antigen remains undetermined. These data come from a study of CD8+CD57+ T cells in acquired aplastic anemia. Whole-study findings and limits: Patient and control CD8+ Simpson's diversity was not significantly different. Common to patients and controls were approximately 30 CD8+ CDR3 sequences.

Germline-derived CDR1 and CDR2 are KGHDR and SFDVKD. The CDR3 has 13 amino acids. TCR beta VDJ and CDR3 profiles were obtained from a genomic DNA template. TCRdb fed the reads into MiXCR, producing one record per CDR3 protein. The data contain under 200,000 distinct CDR3 sequences, 63% of them singletons. This chain uses TRBV24-1 with TRBJ2-7; D is undetermined. The J call is in doubt because the DNA end fits TRBJ2-1 better. The TCR originated in a human donor in good health. Sequencing input: sorted CD4+, CD8+, or CD8+CD57+ T cells (not recorded which) from PBMCs. CDR3 residues: CATSDLGYNEQFF. The CDR3 coding sequence is TGTGCCACCAGTGATTTAGGATACAATGAGCAGTTCTTC.